This T cell receptor (beta chain) was obtained from a study of blood T cell repertoires in COVID-19. Study-level background: The analysed material was cDNA or gDNA that came from T cells, B-cell-depleted T cells, or PBMCs.

This clone was seen a handful of times. Data came from immunoSEQ multiplex PCR; TCRdb stores just in-frame clones and leaves some out. The sample holds approximately 29,000 clones, about 78% seen once. The germline gives CDR1 WSHSY, CDR2 SAAADI. The ends were cut back, 8 bases at V and 5 bases at J, with 21 bases in the middle. The CDR3 length is 15 residues. Sequencing input: peripheral blood. This chain uses TRBV10-2 with TRBJ1-1; D is unclear. The origin of this receptor is a boy aged 2 to 10 with active or convalescent COVID-19. The CDR3, as DNA: TGCGCCAGCGTTGAACGGGAAAGCAGAGGGACTGAAGCTTTCTTT. This sequence encodes CASVERESRGTEAFF.